Described below is a single T cell receptor (beta chain) sequence and its context. The protocol was immunoSEQ multiplex PCR, while the TCRdb copy is restricted to in-frame clones and leaves out a portion. The profile covers some 69,000 clones, with 84% appearing a single time and more than 4% taken by the ten largest. The data belong to a study of Tregs in tolerant kidney transplant recipients. The CDR3 is 17 amino acids. In germline, CDR1 is SGHVS, CDR2 FQNEAQ. V gave up 0 bases and J gave up 5 bases, with 17 bases separating them. This receptor was obtained from a human donor in good health. V usage is TRBV7-8 and J usage is TRBJ2-1; D gene uncertain. The specimen sequenced was CD4+ T cells from blood. The CDR3 is CASSLAVSRLLNNEQFF. The CDR3 DNA is TGTGCCAGCAGCTTAGCGGTTAGCAGGTTACTTAACAATGAGCAGTTCTTC.